The entry below gives a single TCR beta chain sequence along with its context. What it binds is not known. All TRB cDNA libraries came from 5' RACE performed with UMI labels. TCRdb re-called the 5' RACE reads, yielding one record per CDR3 amino acid sequence without DNA. In all, the sample yields around 63,000 distinct CDR3 sequences. These data are taken from a study of CXCR3-negative and CXCR3-positive naive CD8 T cells. Study context: Sequencing gave roughly 130 million TRB reads overall, about 1.5 +/- 0.3 million per library.

CDR3 length: 19 amino acids. Germline-derived CDR1 and CDR2 are DFQATT and SNEGSKA (reference sequence). Study-wide points: The majority of assays used fresh PBMCs, and CXCR3 expression partially decreased after cryopreservation. In CXCR3-positive naive cells, the TRB CDR3s were more hydrophobic than in CXCR3-negative naive cells. Naive subsets expressed similar surface CD5; TRB CDR3 features served to infer TCR strength.

This rearrangement joins TRBV20-1 to TRBJ2-7; TCRdb proposes TRBD1, but this gene call is untestable without DNA. Sequencing was carried out using naive CXCR3+ CD8+ T cells from blood. The subset here: CD45RO-CCR7+CD27+CD95- naive CD8+ T cells expressing CXCR3 (TNR3+). The receptor comes from a human donor in good health. Some clones in this sample may be carry-over from other donors' samples. The CDR3 sequence is CSARYRRQGVNLVSYEQYF.